The present entry profiles one TCR beta chain with its context. CDR3 length: 12 amino acids. CDR1 is MGHRA and CDR2 is YSYEKL in the germline V gene. V was shortened by 4 bases and J by 4 bases, with 7 bases between the two germline ends. This sample was taken from a study of neurological immune-mediated disorders. Via MiXCR, TCRdb re-called the 5' RACE reads, giving one row per CDR3 protein. The table shows almost 85,000 distinct CDR3 sequences, with just over 2.5% occurring only once. Sequenced input: PBMCs. The J gene is TRBJ1-1, the V gene TRBV4-1; tentatively, D is TRBD1 (6 bases). The receptor was isolated from a woman aged 25 to 39 with multiple sclerosis. The CDR3 coding sequence is TGCGCCAGCAGCCGGGGGGCCACTGAAGCTTTCTTT. Protein product: CASSRGATEAFF.